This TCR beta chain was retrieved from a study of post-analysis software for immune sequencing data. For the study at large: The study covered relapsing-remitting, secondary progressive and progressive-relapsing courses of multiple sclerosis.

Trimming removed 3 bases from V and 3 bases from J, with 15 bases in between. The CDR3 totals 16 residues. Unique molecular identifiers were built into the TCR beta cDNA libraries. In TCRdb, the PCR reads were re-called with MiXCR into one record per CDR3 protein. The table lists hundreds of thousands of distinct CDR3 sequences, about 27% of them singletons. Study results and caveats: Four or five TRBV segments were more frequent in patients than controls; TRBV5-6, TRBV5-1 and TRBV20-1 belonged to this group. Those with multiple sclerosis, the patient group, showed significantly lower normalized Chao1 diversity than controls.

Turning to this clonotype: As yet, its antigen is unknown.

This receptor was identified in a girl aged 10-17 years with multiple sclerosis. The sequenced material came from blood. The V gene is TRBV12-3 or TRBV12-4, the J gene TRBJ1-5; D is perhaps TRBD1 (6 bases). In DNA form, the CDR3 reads TGTGCCAGCAGTTTCTTCGGCGGGGGCGACAATCAGCCCCAGCATTTT. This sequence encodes CASSFFGGGDNQPQHF.